The rows below give T cell receptor beta chains drawn from one sample of a study of T cells in Graves' hyperthyroidism and ophthalmopathy. One entry per CDR3 protein results from TCRdb running MiXCR on the multiplex PCR reads. The top ten clones hold about 51% of a sample with hundreds of thousands of distinct CDR3 sequences, over 15% of them seen once. The sequenced sample consisted of blood. Receptors were obtained from an older woman with Graves' ophthalmopathy. The CDR3 runs from the conserved cysteine through the conserved F or W. The order of the fields is V gene, D gene, clone size, J gene, CDR3 DNA, CDR3 protein. D genes are given only for firm matches. A row's size may be missing; if present it is once, few, many or a size class.

V: TRBV7-2; D: NA; size: many; J: TRBJ1-5; DNA: TGTGCCAGCAGCGAGCAGGGTTTGGGAAATCAGCCCCAGCATTTT; CDR3: CASSEQGLGNQPQHF
V: TRBV7-9; D: NA; size: few; J: TRBJ1-2; DNA: TGTGCCAGCAGCTACCGGGGCAGGGAAGATGGCTACACCTTC; CDR3: CASSYRGREDGYTF
V: TRBV11-2; D: NA; size: few; J: TRBJ1-6; DNA: TGTGCCAGCAGCTTGCGGGGGAGGAGCTCCTATAATTCACCCCTCCACTTT; CDR3: CASSLRGRSSYNSPLHF
V: TRBV20-1; D: NA; size: NA; J: TRBJ1-1; DNA: TGCAGTGCAGCCCACAGCCGTGGTGCCGACACTGAAGCTTTCTTT; CDR3: CSAAHSRGADTEAFF
V: TRBV20-1; D: TRBD2; size: many; J: TRBJ2-3; DNA: TGCAGTGCTAGAGGCGGGCGGGAGGGCCAGGATACGCAGTATTTT; CDR3: CSARGGREGQDTQYF
V: TRBV12-3/TRBV12-4; D: NA; size: many; J: TRBJ1-1; DNA: TGTGCCAGCAGTCTCAAGGGGGGGGCGACTGAAGCTTTCTTT; CDR3: CASSLKGGATEAFF
V: TRBV6-1; D: NA; size: many; J: TRBJ1-1; DNA: TGTGCCAGCAGAACAGGGTTCGGCACTGAAGCTTTCTTT; CDR3: CASRTGFGTEAFF
V: TRBV20-1; D: NA; size: many; J: TRBJ1-1; DNA: TGCAGTGCTAGAGATCTAGGTTTGAACACTGAAGCTTTCTTT; CDR3: CSARDLGLNTEAFF
V: TRBV5-1; D: NA; size: many; J: TRBJ1-1; DNA: TGCGCCAGCAGCGTGGACGGGCAAATGAACACTGAAGCTTTCTTT; CDR3: CASSVDGQMNTEAFF
V: TRBV2; D: NA; size: NA; J: TRBJ2-5; DNA: TGTGCCAGCAGGGGAGCAAGTGCTGAGACCCAGTACTTC; CDR3: CASRGASAETQYF
V: TRBV3-1; D: NA; size: NA; J: TRBJ2-1; DNA: TGTGCCAGCTCCATCCGGGACACCTACAATGAGCAGTTCTTC; CDR3: CASSIRDTYNEQFF
V: TRBV3-1; D: NA; size: few; J: TRBJ2-5; DNA: TGTGCCAGCAGCCAAGCCCCTGGCTCCTTAGAGACCCAGTACTTC; CDR3: CASSQAPGSLETQYF
V: TRBV4-1; D: NA; size: NA; J: TRBJ1-5; DNA: TGCGCCAGCAGCCAAGATGTCAGGGTTGATCAGCCCCAGCATTTT; CDR3: CASSQDVRVDQPQHF
V: TRBV5-1; D: TRBD1; size: many; J: TRBJ2-2; DNA: TGCGCCAGCAGGATTCTGCAGGGGGCTAGCGGGGAGCTGTTTTTT; CDR3: CASRILQGASGELFF
V: TRBV2; D: TRBD1; size: NA; J: TRBJ2-1; DNA: TGTGCCGACACAGGGGCCCCGAGCTCCTACAATGAGCAGTTCTTC; CDR3: CADTGAPSSYNEQFF
V: TRBV5-1; D: NA; size: many; J: TRBJ1-1; DNA: TGCGCCAGCAGCTTTAACACACGGAACACTGAAGCTTTCTTT; CDR3: CASSFNTRNTEAFF
V: TRBV12-3/TRBV12-4; D: NA; size: many; J: TRBJ1-1; DNA: TGTGCCAGCAGGCTGAACACTGAAGCTTTCTTT; CDR3: CASRLNTEAFF
V: TRBV12-5; D: NA; size: NA; J: TRBJ2-7; DNA: TGTGCTAGTGGTTTGGCCCTGACAGAGCCTTACTACGAGCAGTACTTC; CDR3: CASGLALTEPYYEQYF
V: TRBV5-8; D: TRBD2; size: NA; J: TRBJ2-1; DNA: TGTGCCAGCAGCTTCGGACTAGCGGGACCGAGCTCCTACAATGAGCAGTTCTTC; CDR3: CASSFGLAGPSSYNEQFF
V: TRBV20-1; D: TRBD1; size: many; J: TRBJ1-5; DNA: TGCAGTGCTACCTTTGGGACAGGGAGGAATCAGCCCCAGCATTTT; CDR3: CSATFGTGRNQPQHF
V: TRBV4-1; D: NA; size: NA; J: TRBJ2-7; DNA: TGCGCCAGCAGCATGACTGCCTCCTACGAGCAGTACTTC; CDR3: CASSMTASYEQYF
V: TRBV5-1; D: NA; size: many; J: TRBJ2-7; DNA: TGCGCCAGCAGCTCCGGTAGTGCGAACTCCGAGCAGTACTTC; CDR3: CASSSGSANSEQYF
V: TRBV20-1; D: TRBD1; size: few; J: TRBJ1-6; DNA: TGCAGTGCCCAAGGACAGGTCTGGAGCCGAGTAGCAAATTCACCCCTCCACTTT; CDR3: CSAQGQVWSRVANSPLHF
V: TRBV20-1; D: TRBD1; size: many; J: TRBJ2-2; DNA: TGCAGTGCTAGAGATGGGACAGGGCTCACCGGGGAGCTGTTTTTT; CDR3: CSARDGTGLTGELFF
V: TRBV7-9; D: TRBD1; size: NA; J: TRBJ1-4; DNA: TGTGCCAGCAGCTTAGCGCTGATGACAGGGGGTAGTTACGGTGAAAAACTGTTTTTT; CDR3: CASSLALMTGGSYGEKLFF
V: TRBV20-1; D: TRBD2; size: many; J: TRBJ2-3; DNA: TGCAGTGCTAGAGATCCGACTAGCGGGGTCCCAGATACGCAGTATTTT; CDR3: CSARDPTSGVPDTQYF
V: TRBV29-1; D: NA; size: many; J: TRBJ2-7; DNA: TGCAGCGCACAAATGAACTCCTACGAGCAGTACTTC; CDR3: CSAQMNSYEQYF
V: TRBV29-1; D: TRBD1; size: NA; J: TRBJ1-1; DNA: TGCAGCGTTTACAGGGGTTGGAACACTGAAGCTTTCTTT; CDR3: CSVYRGWNTEAFF
V: TRBV9; D: NA; size: few; J: TRBJ1-5; DNA: TGTGCCAGCAGCGTAGGGGGGGAGGCAGGCAATCAGCCCCAGCATTTT; CDR3: CASSVGGEAGNQPQHF
V: TRBV2; D: NA; size: many; J: TRBJ2-7; DNA: TGTGCCAGCATTTTCCGGGACCGCTCCTACGAGCAGTACTTC; CDR3: CASIFRDRSYEQYF
V: TRBV29-1; D: TRBD2; size: NA; J: TRBJ2-5; DNA: TGCAGCGTTGATACCCAGCGGGAAGGAGAGACCCAGTACTTC; CDR3: CSVDTQREGETQYF
V: TRBV20-1; D: NA; size: once; J: TRBJ1-2; DNA: TGCAGTGCTAGAGTCGGGGGGTTCGGTGGCTACACCTTC; CDR3: CSARVGGFGGYTF
V: TRBV12-3/TRBV12-4; D: NA; size: many; J: TRBJ1-5; DNA: TGTGCCAGCAGTTTTTCCGGTACAGGGTTCAATCAGCCCCAGCATTTT; CDR3: CASSFSGTGFNQPQHF
V: TRBV3-2; D: NA; size: many; J: TRBJ1-1; DNA: TGTGCCAGCAGCCAAGGAGGGGGCCTCACTGAAGCTTTCTTT; CDR3: CASSQGGGLTEAFF
V: TRBV7-3; D: NA; size: NA; J: TRBJ1-6; DNA: TGTGCCAGCAGCTTAATGCCGGGTGACCTCGGGTCACCCCTCCACTTT; CDR3: CASSLMPGDLGSPLHF
V: TRBV15; D: NA; size: NA; J: TRBJ1-5; DNA: TGTGCCACCAGGACACAGGGTACCAGCAATCAGCCCCAGCATTTT; CDR3: CATRTQGTSNQPQHF
V: TRBV18; D: NA; size: many; J: TRBJ1-1; DNA: TGTGCCAGCTCAGAACTACCCGGGCTGAACACTGAAGCTTTCTTT; CDR3: CASSELPGLNTEAFF
V: TRBV6-2/TRBV6-3; D: NA; size: few; J: TRBJ1-6; DNA: TGTGCCAGCAGTTACCCGGAGGATAATTCACCCCTCCACTTT; CDR3: CASSYPEDNSPLHF
V: TRBV5-5; D: NA; size: NA; J: TRBJ1-5; DNA: TGTGCCAGCAGCCTACCTGACGGGGAGGGGGATCAGCCCCAGCATTTT; CDR3: CASSLPDGEGDQPQHF
V: TRBV7-9; D: NA; size: many; J: TRBJ1-5; DNA: TGTGCCAGCAGCTTAGGGGGAACAGGGAGCAGCAATCAGCCCCAGCATTTT; CDR3: CASSLGGTGSSNQPQHF
V: TRBV20-1; D: NA; size: NA; J: TRBJ1-1; DNA: TGCAGTGCTCACCGGGCGGGGATCACTGAAGCTTTCTTT; CDR3: CSAHRAGITEAFF
V: TRBV7-3; D: NA; size: many; J: TRBJ2-3; DNA: TGTGCCAGCAGCTCCCAGGGATGGGGCACAGATACGCAGTATTTT; CDR3: CASSSQGWGTDTQYF
V: TRBV28; D: TRBD2; size: many; J: TRBJ2-1; DNA: TGTGCCAGCAGTTTACCCCTAGCGGGAGCCAGCGATGAGCAGTTCTTC; CDR3: CASSLPLAGASDEQFF
V: TRBV6-2/TRBV6-3; D: NA; size: few; J: TRBJ2-3; DNA: TGTGCCAGCAGCCCAGGGACTGGGGGCTCGTGGAGCACAGATACGCAGTATTTT; CDR3: CASSPGTGGSWSTDTQYF
V: TRBV4-1; D: NA; size: many; J: TRBJ2-7; DNA: TGCGCCAGCAGCCCGACAGACGGGACACCACGCTCCTACGAGCAGTACTTC; CDR3: CASSPTDGTPRSYEQYF
V: TRBV20-1; D: NA; size: many; J: TRBJ1-6; DNA: TGCAGTGCTAGAGGGGGGATCGGGTCACCCCTCCACTTT; CDR3: CSARGGIGSPLHF
V: TRBV24-1; D: TRBD1; size: many; J: TRBJ1-1; DNA: TGTGCCACCAGTGAAGAACGACAGGGGAACACTGAAGCTTTCTTT; CDR3: CATSEERQGNTEAFF
V: TRBV7-2; D: NA; size: many; J: TRBJ2-7; DNA: TGTGCCAGCAGCTTTACCCCAGGGTCCTACGAGCAGTACTTC; CDR3: CASSFTPGSYEQYF
V: TRBV27; D: TRBD1; size: NA; J: TRBJ2-7; DNA: TGTGCCAGCAGGTCAACAGGGGGGAAATTATACGAGCAGTACTTC; CDR3: CASRSTGGKLYEQYF
V: TRBV28; D: NA; size: few; J: TRBJ2-7; DNA: TGTGCCAGCAGTTCATACCGGGACAACTCCTACGAGCAGTACTTC; CDR3: CASSSYRDNSYEQYF